The source of this TCR beta chain is a study of blood T cell repertoires in COVID-19. Study information: The United States, Italy and Spain supplied acute and convalescent COVID-19 samples. Sources were T cells, B-cell-depleted T cells, or PBMCs; the material itself was cDNA or gDNA.

Original processing notes: Amplification from reference gene primers served as the basis for estimated nucleated cell counts. The table came from immunoSEQ multiplex PCR; TCRdb's copy has only in-frame clones and leaves some out. The V and J calls and clone size come from that table; D and trimming were worked out from the DNA. Of 100,000 or so clones listed, about nine tenths are singletons. The CDR3 length is 12 residues. Germline V gives CDR1 MDHEN, CDR2 SYDVKM. The V and J ends lost 3 bases and 5 bases respectively, with 8 bases between them. This clone has a handful of counts. The material sequenced was peripheral blood. The V call is TRBV28, the J call TRBJ2-7; D ambiguous. The receptor was isolated from a man aged 60 to 69 with acute or convalescent COVID-19. The CDR3 reads CASSFLVDEQYF. As DNA, the CDR3 is TGTGCCAGCAGTTTTCTAGTCGACGAGCAGTACTTC.